Listed below are T cell receptor beta chains from one sample, sequenced in a study of T cells in localized non-small cell lung cancer. The assay was immunoSEQ multiplex PCR, and TCRdb's table has in-frame clones only and misses some. The sample carries about 53,000 clones, approximately 80% recorded once. Here the sequenced sample was peripheral blood mononuclear cells, taken before any cancer treatment. These receptors originate from a man aged 40 to 69 with stage III lung adenocarcinoma. CDR3s include the opening cysteine and the closing phenylalanine or tryptophan. The D gene is left open where the match is weak. The listing skips clone size in some rows; elsewhere it reads once, few, many or a size class.

clone_size,j_call,v_call,d_call,cdr3_length,cdr3_aa,cdr3_nt
NA,TRBJ1-1,TRBV11-1,NA,13,CASSLVSGLEAFF,TGTGCCAGCAGCTTAGTCTCAGGACTTGAAGCTTTCTTT
NA,TRBJ2-7,TRBV2,NA,16,CASSGGPWGVSYEQYF,TGTGCCAGCAGTGGAGGCCCGTGGGGTGTCTCCTACGAGCAGTACTTC
once,TRBJ2-7,TRBV7-9,NA,13,CASSGGPYVEQYF,TGTGCCAGCAGCGGGGGGCCCTACGTCGAGCAGTACTTC
once,TRBJ2-2,TRBV27,NA,15,CASSLHREGTGELFF,TGTGCCAGCAGTTTACACAGGGAGGGGACCGGGGAGCTGTTTTTT
few,TRBJ1-2,TRBV4-1,NA,17,CASSPDGGGGFSYGYTF,TGCGCCAGCAGCCCCGACGGGGGGGGCGGGTTCAGCTATGGCTACACCTTC
NA,TRBJ1-2,TRBV21-1,NA,13,CARKSGTGYGYTF,TGTGCCAGGAAATCCGGGACAGGCTATGGCTACACCTTC
NA,TRBJ2-7,TRBV4-1,NA,15,CASSQELGPLYEQYF,TGCGCCAGCAGCCAAGAGCTAGGCCCGCTTTACGAGCAGTACTTC
NA,TRBJ1-2,TRBV7-9,TRBD1,13,CASSSTGEKSYTF,TGTGCCAGCAGCTCTACAGGGGAAAAGAGCTACACCTTC
NA,TRBJ2-5,TRBV9,TRBD1,15,CASSVPTGAGETQYF,TGTGCCAGCAGCGTGCCGACAGGGGCCGGGGAGACCCAGTACTTC
NA,TRBJ2-7,TRBV28,NA,14,CASSPNLGAYEQYF,TGTGCCAGCAGCCCGAATTTAGGCGCCTACGAGCAGTACTTC
NA,TRBJ2-7,TRBV30,TRBD2,14,CACLTSGYSYEQYF,TGTGCCTGCCTTACTAGCGGGTACTCCTACGAGCAGTACTTC
NA,TRBJ2-3,TRBV6-1,TRBD1,16,CASSEGSGQLTDTQYF,TGTGCCAGCAGTGAGGGGTCGGGACAGCTCACAGATACGCAGTATTTT
NA,TRBJ1-1,TRBV7-9,NA,16,CASSLGIAGLNTEAFF,TGTGCCAGCAGCTTAGGAATTGCAGGTTTGAACACTGAAGCTTTCTTT
NA,TRBJ2-7,TRBV18,NA,13,CASSPGDGYEQYF,TGTGCCAGCTCACCCGGTGATGGATACGAGCAGTACTTC
NA,TRBJ1-1,TRBV11-3,TRBD1,16,CASSPGQGTGITEAFF,TGTGCCAGCAGCCCCGGGCAGGGGACAGGTATCACTGAAGCTTTCTTT
NA,TRBJ1-1,TRBV29-1,NA,10,CSVVFMEAFF,TGCAGCGTTGTCTTTATGGAAGCTTTCTTT
NA,TRBJ2-7,TRBV12-2,NA,12,CASRLVNDEQYF,TGTGCAAGTCGCTTAGTAAACGACGAGCAGTACTTC